A single sample is the source of the 26 T cell receptor beta chains below, sequenced in a study of beta chain features in type 1 diabetes. No antigen has been identified for these receptors. Study-wide results and limits: Significant though moderate, a shortening of TCRB CDR3s appeared in all four CD4+ subsets of Type 1 diabetes patients.

Isolated RNA was reverse transcribed in full, so expressed TCRB transcripts were sequenced. Clones were sequenced by immunoSEQ multiplex PCR, and TCRdb holds only the in-frame ones, with some missing. The sample holds around 650,000 clones, approximately 13% seen once. Material: naive CD4+ T cells from blood. All receptors derive from a man aged 30-40 years with type 1 diabetes.

This clone appeared a few times. CDR3 bases: TGCAGCGTTCGCCGTCCCTCTGAGGGAGATACGCAGTATTTT. This gives the protein CSVRRPSEGDTQYF. The gene calls are TRBV29-1 and TRBJ2-3; perhaps TRBD2 as D (5 bases). The CDR3 has 14 amino acids. V was cut by 5 bases and J by 5 bases, with 17 bases left in between. The germline V gene has CDR1 SQVTM and CDR2 ANQGSEA.

The chain links TRBV5-4 to TRBJ2-3; 7 nucleotides match TRBD2. Germline V gene data show CDR1 as SGHNT and CDR2 as YYREEE (reference sequence). Losses at the gene ends were 5 bases for V and 0 bases for J; bases not matched to a gene: 3. CDR3 size: 14 residues. CDR3 nucleotide sequence: TGTGCCAGCAGAATTAGCGGGAGCACAGATACGCAGTATTTT. Translated: CASRISGSTDTQYF.

This clone has more than one count but fewer than ten. This sample includes further DNA sequences coding for the same CDR3. This rearrangement joins TRBV6-6 to TRBJ2-7, with D unclear. This CDR3 comprises 11 residues. The V gene lost 6 bases and the J gene lost 3 bases, with 6 bases spanning the gap. Per the germline V gene, CDR1 is MNHNY and CDR2 is SVGAGI (reference sequence). CDR3 region: CASRGFYEQYF. The CDR3, as DNA: TGTGCCAGCAGGGGGTTCTACGAGCAGTACTTC.

This clone has a handful of counts. This chain uses TRBV7-2 with TRBJ2-3, with D unclear. Germline CDR1 reads SGHTA; CDR2 reads FQGNSA. The CDR3 is 14 residues long. Trimming cost V 5 bases and J 1 base, with 10 bases left between them. CDR3 in DNA: TGTGCCAGCAGCACACGACCGGGCACAGATACGCAGTATTTT. Encoded protein: CASSTRPGTDTQYF.

The chain employs TRBV1 and TRBJ2-3; the table names TRBD2, a call not compared with the DNA. TRBV1 is reported as a pseudogene. The CDR3 covers 16 residues. The CDR3 nucleotides are TGCACCAGCAGCTACGCGGCGGGGATCCTTGGGGCTACGCAGTATTTT. The encoded protein is CTSSYAAGILGATQYF.

This chain uses TRBV28 with TRBJ2-7; weak D call: TRBD2 (5 bases). This CDR3 contains 15 residues. The V gene lost 4 bases and the J gene lost 0 bases, with 13 bases spanning the gap. Germline V gene lookup returns CDR1 MDHEN and CDR2 SYDVKM. The CDR3 here is CASSSSGGSSYEQYF. The CDR3 DNA follows: TGTGCCAGCAGTTCCTCCGGAGGCAGCTCCTACGAGCAGTACTTC. The full variable domain, its missing parts supplied by reference TRBV28 and TRBJ2-7, is DVKVTQSSRYLVKRTGEKVFLECVQDMDHENMFWYRQDPGLGLRLIYFSYDVKMKEKGDIPEGYSVSREKKERFSLILESASTNQTSMYLCASSSSGGSSYEQYFGPGTRLTVT.

This clone was observed a handful of times. This sequence joins TRBV6-5 and TRBJ1-2; D gene ambiguous. The CDR3 sequence is 13 residues long. Trimming shortened V by 0 bases and J by 4 bases, and 6 bases separated the two germline ends. From germline, CDR1 is MNHEY and CDR2 SVGAGI. The chain's CDR3 is CASSYSRVYGYTF. CDR3 nucleotides: TGTGCCAGCAGTTACTCGAGGGTCTATGGCTACACCTTC.

The rearrangement uses TRBV5-1 and TRBJ2-5; D may be TRBD1 or TRBD2 (6 bases each). V shed 6 bases and J shed 7 bases, with 16 bases lying between them. There are 13 residues in the CDR3. Germline V CDR1 and CDR2: SGHRS, YFSETQ. The CDR3 spells CASTGSEGGTQYF. The CDR3 region has the DNA TGCGCCAGCACAGGAAGTGAGGGGGGGACCCAGTACTTC.

The chain recombines TRBV4-3 with TRBJ1-5; D not resolved. V was trimmed by 3 bases and J by 4 bases, leaving 7 bases between them. Germline loops: CDR1 LGHNA, CDR2 YSLEER. The CDR3 extends over 13 amino acids. The CDR3 loop is CASSQSRNQPQHF. The CDR3 DNA reads TGCGCCAGCAGCCAGTCCAGAAATCAGCCCCAGCATTTT.

This clone has more than one count but fewer than ten. The chain is built from TRBV7-2 and TRBJ2-2; D may be TRBD1 (6 bases). Germline V gene lookup returns CDR1 SGHTA and CDR2 FQGNSA. The V and J ends lost 5 bases and 5 bases respectively, with 9 bases between them. The CDR3 totals 13 residues. The CDR3 is CASSPGQTGELFF. CDR3 nucleotides: TGTGCCAGCAGCCCCGGACAGACCGGGGAGCTGTTTTTT.

This clone appeared a few times. This chain joins TRBV29-1 and TRBJ2-2, with TRBD2 as a possible D gene (6 bases). V lost 5 bases, J lost 2 bases, and 15 bases lay in between. Germline V lookup: CDR1 SQVTM, CDR2 ANQGSEA. The CDR3 totals 15 residues. The CDR3 protein is CSVSGTSINTGELFF. CDR3 nucleotides: TGCAGCGTTTCCGGGACTTCAATTAACACCGGGGAGCTGTTTTTT.

The genes are TRBV2 and TRBJ2-2, with unresolved D. Trimming left V 8 bases short and J 3 bases short, with 10 bases between. The germline V gene encodes CDR1 SNHLY and CDR2 FYNNEI. The CDR3 spans 13 residues. The CDR3 DNA sequence: TGTGCCAGCGACTTAGGTTACACCGGGGAGCTGTTTTTT. It specifies CASDLGYTGELFF.

The chain joins TRBV19 to TRBJ1-5; D is perhaps TRBD1 (5 bases). The germline V and J ends were trimmed by 5 bases and 2 bases, with 13 bases remaining between them. CDR1 and CDR2 (germline): LNHDA, SQIVND (reference sequence). There are 15 residues in the CDR3. Here the CDR3 DNA reads TGTGCCAGTAGTCTGACAGTTCAAGGCAATCAGCCCCAGCATTTT. Protein sequence: CASSLTVQGNQPQHF.

The chain links TRBV7-2 to TRBJ1-6; 8 bases are a match to TRBD1. Per germline, CDR1 SGHTA and CDR2 FQGNSA. J gave up 10 bases and V 10 bases, and 15 bases lay outside the gene matches. The CDR3 runs to 15 residues. The CDR3 protein is CATKTYPGGVSPLHF. CDR3 in DNA: TGTGCCACCAAAACTTATCCAGGGGGCGTCTCACCCCTCCACTTT.

This clone was observed a few times. The gene calls are TRBV7-6 and TRBJ2-3, with 12 nucleotides matching TRBD2. This CDR3 is built from 16 residues. V shed 2 bases, J shed 1 base, and the junction held 1 base outside the gene matches. CDR1 SGHVS and CDR2 FNYEAQ come from the germline V gene. The CDR3 region is CASSLRTSGGTDTQYF. The DNA for the CDR3 is TGTGCCAGCAGCTTACGGACTAGCGGGGGCACAGATACGCAGTATTTT.

This clone was seen more than once but under ten times. The chain employs TRBV7-9 and TRBJ2-5; possibly TRBD1 or TRBD2 for D (5 bases each). Germline CDR1 SEHNR, CDR2 FQNEAQ (reference sequence). This CDR3 has 14 residues. Trimming removed 6 bases from V and 5 bases from J, with 16 bases in between. CDR3 nucleotides: TGTGCCAGCAGTTCCTGGACTTCAGGGGAGACCCAGTACTTC. This gives the protein CASSSWTSGETQYF.

The V gene is TRBV13, the J gene TRBJ2-1; D is unclear. Per germline, CDR1 PRHDT and CDR2 FYEKMQ (reference sequence). This CDR3 comprises 14 residues. Trimming removed 5 bases from V and 5 bases from J, with 13 bases in between. The CDR3 spells CASSPRRLNNEQFF. The CDR3 coding sequence is TGTGCCAGCAGCCCCCGGCGGTTAAACAATGAGCAGTTCTTC.

This clone was picked up a small number of times. This sequence joins TRBV28 and TRBJ2-4; no clear D gene. This CDR3 is 14 amino acids long. V was shortened by 5 bases and J by 1 base, with 9 bases between the two germline ends. In germline, CDR1 is MDHEN, CDR2 SYDVKM. CDR3 residues: CASSQSPAKNIQYF. The CDR3 DNA reads as TGTGCCAGCAGTCAAAGCCCGGCCAAAAACATTCAGTACTTC.

The gene calls are TRBV5-4 and TRBJ2-7; TRBD1 matches 7 bases. With 5 bases clipped from V and 2 bases from J, the junction kept 7 bases outside the gene matches. The CDR3 sequence is 14 residues long. Germline V gene sequence: CDR1 SGHNT, CDR2 YYREEE (reference sequence). The CDR3 DNA follows: TGTGCCAGCAGATCGCTAGGACAGGCCTACGAGCAGTACTTC. Amino acids: CASRSLGQAYEQYF.

The V and J genes are TRBV7-2 and TRBJ1-6; weak D call: TRBD1 (5 bases). The ends were cut back, 5 bases at V and 1 base at J, with 9 bases in the middle. The CDR3 sequence is 15 residues long. The germline gives CDR1 SGHTA, CDR2 FQGNSA. In nucleotides, the CDR3 is TGTGCCAGCAGCCTTCAGGGTTCCTATAATTCACCCCTCCACTTT. The encoded protein is CASSLQGSYNSPLHF.

This clone occurred a few times. This chain links TRBV2 with TRBJ2-5, with a weak D call TRBD1 (6 bases). Germline values: CDR1 SNHLY, CDR2 FYNNEI. Trimming took off 7 bases at V and 7 bases at J, with 16 bases between the two ends. There are 13 residues in the CDR3. CDR3 protein: CASTNREGGTQYF. The DNA of the CDR3 is TGTGCCAGCACAAACCGGGAAGGGGGGACCCAGTACTTC.

This clone was seen only a few times. The chain carries TRBV7-9 and TRBJ2-3; D is ambiguous. This CDR3 has 12 amino acids. Trimming shortened V by 9 bases and J by 1 base, and 8 bases separated the two germline ends. Per germline, CDR1 SEHNR and CDR2 FQNEAQ (reference sequence). Here the CDR3 reads CASGVGTDTQYF. CDR3 nucleotides: TGTGCCAGTGGAGTAGGCACAGATACGCAGTATTTT.

The CDR3 spells CASSLQGTTDTQYF. CDR3 nucleotide sequence: TGTGCCAGCAGTCTACAGGGAACCACAGATACGCAGTATTTT. This chain joins TRBV5-6 and TRBJ2-3, with D possibly matching TRBD1 (6 bases). Trimming stripped 5 bases from V and 2 bases from J, with 12 bases between. Germline V gene sequence: CDR1 SGHDT, CDR2 YYEEEE. The CDR3 contains 14 residues.

A few counts support this clone. The rearrangement uses TRBV29-1 and TRBJ2-5; 12 positions match TRBD2. The germline V gene has CDR1 SQVTM and CDR2 ANQGSEA. Germline trimming cut 4 bases from V and 5 bases from J; bases unmatched to any gene: 11. There are 16 residues in the CDR3. The CDR3 sequence: CSVAPTSGGTGETQYF. The CDR3 coding sequence is TGCAGCGTTGCCCCGACTAGCGGGGGTACGGGGGAGACCCAGTACTTC.

V and J are TRBV5-5 and TRBJ2-1, with D unresolved. CDR1 is SGHKS, CDR2 YYEKEE, per germline (reference sequence). Between the trimmed V and J ends, which lost 6 bases and 0 bases, there was a span of 16 bases. This CDR3 region has 16 residues. The CDR3 DNA reads TGTGCCAGCACGTCAGGCTCGAGGAGCTCCTACAATGAGCAGTTCTTC. Translating it yields CASTSGSRSSYNEQFF.

The V call is TRBV27, the J call TRBJ1-6, with TRBD1 as a possible D gene (5 bases). The CDR3 is 16 residues long. Germline V CDR1 and CDR2: MNHEY, SMNVEV (reference sequence). Trimming removed 3 bases at V and 8 bases at J, with 17 bases between. As DNA, the CDR3 is TGTGCCAGCAGTTTCGTCGACAGCTACATAGATTCACCCCTCCACTTT. The encoded protein is CASSFVDSYIDSPLHF.